Each of the 2 T cell receptor beta chains below was sequenced from the same sample in a study of T-cell memory formation after mild COVID-19. Via MiXCR, TCRdb re-called the 5' RACE reads, giving one row per CDR3 protein. The table includes 200,000 to 250,000 distinct CDR3 sequences, 8% to 9.5% detected once. Sequences were obtained from PBMCs or a T cell subset sorted from them (not recorded which). The receptor set was obtained from a young man who had mild COVID-19 (a few samples of this study predate the infection). Cell type and time point are not known.

Many counts were recorded for this clonotype. V gene TRBV4-2 combines with J gene TRBJ2-1; D might be TRBD2 (6 bases). With 4 bases removed from V and 2 bases from J, the gap between germline ends came to 12 bases. The CDR3 consists of 15 residues. Germline V gives CDR1 LGHNA, CDR2 YNFKEQ. CDR3 residues: CASSPGDGPYNEQFF. The CDR3 nucleotides are TGTGCCAGCAGCCCGGGGGATGGGCCCTACAATGAGCAGTTCTTC.

The genes are TRBV20-1 and TRBJ2-7; D is undetermined. This CDR3 spans 20 amino acids. CDR1 is DFQATT and CDR2 is SNEGSKA in the germline V gene (reference sequence). The V end lost 5 bases, the J end lost 0 bases, and 32 bases lay between the germline ends. The CDR3 reads CSASPQSSARPRSLSYEQYV. As DNA, the CDR3 is TGCAGTGCTTCCCCCCAGAGCAGCGCTCGCCCCAGGTCCCTCTCCTACGAGCAGTACGTC.